Listed here are 15 T cell receptor beta chains from one sample, sequenced in a study of Tregs in tolerant kidney transplant recipients. Measured with immunoSEQ multiplex PCR; TCRdb has only the in-frame clones, and not every one. Altogether some 66,000 clones are present, roughly 92% being singletons, with the ten largest covering approximately 11%. The sequenced sample was CD8+ T cells from blood, obtained before the transplant. These receptors originate from a human donor who received a combined kidney and bone marrow transplant.

In the case of this clone: The junction departs from the called germline gene at one end, perhaps through a read error. This chain joins TRBV6-1 and TRBJ1-2; no clear D. This CDR3 region has 13 residues. Germline loops: CDR1 MNHNS, CDR2 SASEGT. Here the CDR3 DNA reads TGTGCCAGCAGTGAAGGGGGAGGTAATGCCCCCCCATTC. The encoded protein is CASSEGGGNAPPF.

A note on this clone: A junction boundary mismatches the germline segment, possibly from a read error. The gene calls are TRBV25-1 and TRBJ1-2; 9 bases fit TRBD1. This CDR3 has 13 amino acids. CDR1 and CDR2 (germline): MGHDK, SYGVNS. In DNA, the CDR3 is TGTGCTCCTCCGGGACAGGGTGGCTATGGCCACACCTTC. Translating it yields CAPPGQGGYGHTF.

The gene calls are TRBV4-1 and TRBJ2-4; TRBD2 might be the D (6 bases). This CDR3 has 15 residues. Germline values: CDR1 MGHRA, CDR2 YSYEKL. V lost 7 bases and J lost 3, with 16 bases in between. CDR3 loop: CASKKIGGGKNIQYF. For the CDR3, the DNA is TGCGCCAGCAAAAAAATTGGGGGAGGCAAAAACATTCAGTACTTC.

The rearrangement links TRBV7-9 to TRBJ2-7; a possible D gene is TRBD2 (7 bases). This CDR3 is 12 amino acids long. V gave up 5 bases and J gave up 4 bases, with 9 bases separating them. The germline gives CDR1 SEHNR, CDR2 FQNEAQ (reference sequence). For the CDR3, the DNA is TGTGCCAGCAGCAGGGGGGGTTACGAGCAGTACTTC. Its translation is CASSRGGYEQYF.

This clone occurred once. This rearrangement joins TRBV18 to TRBJ1-2, with D perhaps TRBD1 (6 bases). V lost 0 bases to trimming and J lost 2 bases, with 10 bases between them. CDR1 KGHSH and CDR2 LQKENI come from the germline V gene. This CDR3 is 15 amino acids long. CDR3 sequence reads: CASSPPLQGNYGYTF. The CDR3 bases are TGTGCCAGCTCACCACCGCTACAGGGAAACTATGGCTACACCTTC. The variable domain in full, completed from reference TRBV18 and TRBJ1-2, reads NAGVMQNPRHLVRRRGQEARLRCSPMKGHSHVYWYRQLPEEGLKFMVYLQKENIIDESGMPKERFSAEFPKEGPSILRIQQVVRGDSAAYFCASSPPLQGNYGYTFGSGTRLTVV.

J is TRBJ2-1 and V is TRBV6-4, with D possibly TRBD2 on 6 matching bases. This CDR3 has 15 residues. Germline V lookup: CDR1 MRHNA, CDR2 SNTAGT. With 2 bases removed from V and 6 bases from J, the gap between germline ends came to 14 bases. This CDR3 reads CASSDRPSGVNEQFF. DNA of the CDR3: TGTGCCAGCAGTGACCGTCCCTCGGGAGTCAATGAGCAGTTCTTC.

The genes are TRBV5-6 and TRBJ2-1; TRBD2 matches at 9 bases. V dropped 0 bases and J dropped 9; count of bases not matched to a gene: 4. CDR3 length equals 14 residues. CDR1 SGHDT and CDR2 YYEEEE come from the germline V gene. DNA for the CDR3: TGTGCCAGCAGCTTGGTAGCGGGGGCGGCTGAGCAGTTCTTC. Residues: CASSLVAGAAEQFF.

The chain employs TRBV6-5 and TRBJ2-3; perhaps TRBD2 as D (6 bases). The CDR3 runs 14 residues. The germline CDR1 and CDR2 sequences are MNHEY and SVGAGI. Trimming left V 5 bases short and J 5 bases short, with 14 bases between. CDR3 amino acids: CASSGGSLVDTQYF. The CDR3 nucleotides are TGTGCCAGCAGTGGGGGGAGTTTAGTAGATACGCAGTATTTT.

This clone was recorded a few times. The J gene is TRBJ2-7, the V gene TRBV5-6; D ambiguous. V lost 0 bases and J 0 bases, leaving 4 bases between the germline ends. Germline V gene lookup returns CDR1 SGHDT and CDR2 YYEEEE. The CDR3 is made up of 13 amino acids. CDR3 nucleotides: TGTGCCAGCAGCTTGGTTCGCTCCTACGAGCAGTACTTC. Translating it yields CASSLVRSYEQYF.

The chain combines TRBV2 with TRBJ1-4; D is uncertain. The V end lost 6 bases, the J end lost 9 bases, and 20 bases lay between the germline ends. The CDR3 consists of 15 residues. The germline V gene has CDR1 SNHLY and CDR2 FYNNEI. As DNA, the CDR3 is TGTGCCAGCAGCCCCCTCGGGGTGAATCTGAAAAAACTGTTTTTT. The encoded protein is CASSPLGVNLKKLFF. The full variable domain, with the rest looked up from reference TRBV2 and TRBJ1-4, is EPEVTQTPSHQVTQMGQEVILRCVPISNHLYFYWYRQILGQKVEFLVSFYNNEISEKSEIFDDQFSVERPDGSNFTLKIRSTKLEDSAMYFCASSPLGVNLKKLFFGSGTQLSVL.

A note on this clone: In the same sample, other DNA sequences code for this CDR3. This chain uses TRBV5-6 with TRBJ1-6, with a possible D match to TRBD1 (5 bases). Trimming pared 4 bases from V and 13 bases from J, leaving 18 bases between. CDR3 length: 14 amino acids. Germline lookup yields CDR1 SGHDT and CDR2 YYEEEE. The CDR3 spells CASSPGQGSSPLHF. As DNA, the CDR3 is TGTGCCAGCAGCCCCGGGCAGGGTTCGTCCCCCCTCCACTTT.

The chain recombines TRBV4-3 with TRBJ1-1; weak D call: TRBD1 (6 bases). CDR3 length equals 13 residues. V lost 4 bases and J lost 10, with 16 bases in between. Germline V gene sequence: CDR1 LGHNA, CDR2 YSLEER. The CDR3, as DNA: TGCGCCAGCAGCCTGAGGGGGTCACGCGCAGCTTTCTTT. It translates to CASSLRGSRAAFF.

The CDR3 coding sequence is TGTGCCAGCAGTATTGGACAGGTCGGAGCTAACTATGGCTACACCTTC. Protein product: CASSIGQVGANYGYTF. The J gene is TRBJ1-2, the V gene TRBV21-1; the table calls TRBD1, which could not be checked here. TRBV21-1 is an annotated pseudogene. This CDR3 is built from 16 residues.

The rearrangement joins TRBV7-8 to TRBJ2-2; a weak D match, TRBD1 (5 bases). Trimming removed 3 bases at V and 10 bases at J, with 9 bases between. The CDR3 sequence is 12 residues long. Germline values: CDR1 SGHVS, CDR2 FQNEAQ. The CDR3 DNA sequence: TGTGCCAGCAGCTTCTTAGGGGTGGAGCTGTTTTTT. Translation: CASSFLGVELFF.

This chain links TRBV9 with TRBJ2-1, with 8 bases matching TRBD1. V lost 2 bases and J lost 8; bases outside the gene matches: 18. There are 18 residues in the CDR3. Germline assignment: CDR1 SGDLS and CDR2 YYNGEE. CDR3 protein: CASSVGMVWTGLGDEQFF. The CDR3 DNA sequence: TGTGCCAGCAGCGTGGGCATGGTCTGGACAGGGTTAGGAGATGAGCAGTTCTTC.